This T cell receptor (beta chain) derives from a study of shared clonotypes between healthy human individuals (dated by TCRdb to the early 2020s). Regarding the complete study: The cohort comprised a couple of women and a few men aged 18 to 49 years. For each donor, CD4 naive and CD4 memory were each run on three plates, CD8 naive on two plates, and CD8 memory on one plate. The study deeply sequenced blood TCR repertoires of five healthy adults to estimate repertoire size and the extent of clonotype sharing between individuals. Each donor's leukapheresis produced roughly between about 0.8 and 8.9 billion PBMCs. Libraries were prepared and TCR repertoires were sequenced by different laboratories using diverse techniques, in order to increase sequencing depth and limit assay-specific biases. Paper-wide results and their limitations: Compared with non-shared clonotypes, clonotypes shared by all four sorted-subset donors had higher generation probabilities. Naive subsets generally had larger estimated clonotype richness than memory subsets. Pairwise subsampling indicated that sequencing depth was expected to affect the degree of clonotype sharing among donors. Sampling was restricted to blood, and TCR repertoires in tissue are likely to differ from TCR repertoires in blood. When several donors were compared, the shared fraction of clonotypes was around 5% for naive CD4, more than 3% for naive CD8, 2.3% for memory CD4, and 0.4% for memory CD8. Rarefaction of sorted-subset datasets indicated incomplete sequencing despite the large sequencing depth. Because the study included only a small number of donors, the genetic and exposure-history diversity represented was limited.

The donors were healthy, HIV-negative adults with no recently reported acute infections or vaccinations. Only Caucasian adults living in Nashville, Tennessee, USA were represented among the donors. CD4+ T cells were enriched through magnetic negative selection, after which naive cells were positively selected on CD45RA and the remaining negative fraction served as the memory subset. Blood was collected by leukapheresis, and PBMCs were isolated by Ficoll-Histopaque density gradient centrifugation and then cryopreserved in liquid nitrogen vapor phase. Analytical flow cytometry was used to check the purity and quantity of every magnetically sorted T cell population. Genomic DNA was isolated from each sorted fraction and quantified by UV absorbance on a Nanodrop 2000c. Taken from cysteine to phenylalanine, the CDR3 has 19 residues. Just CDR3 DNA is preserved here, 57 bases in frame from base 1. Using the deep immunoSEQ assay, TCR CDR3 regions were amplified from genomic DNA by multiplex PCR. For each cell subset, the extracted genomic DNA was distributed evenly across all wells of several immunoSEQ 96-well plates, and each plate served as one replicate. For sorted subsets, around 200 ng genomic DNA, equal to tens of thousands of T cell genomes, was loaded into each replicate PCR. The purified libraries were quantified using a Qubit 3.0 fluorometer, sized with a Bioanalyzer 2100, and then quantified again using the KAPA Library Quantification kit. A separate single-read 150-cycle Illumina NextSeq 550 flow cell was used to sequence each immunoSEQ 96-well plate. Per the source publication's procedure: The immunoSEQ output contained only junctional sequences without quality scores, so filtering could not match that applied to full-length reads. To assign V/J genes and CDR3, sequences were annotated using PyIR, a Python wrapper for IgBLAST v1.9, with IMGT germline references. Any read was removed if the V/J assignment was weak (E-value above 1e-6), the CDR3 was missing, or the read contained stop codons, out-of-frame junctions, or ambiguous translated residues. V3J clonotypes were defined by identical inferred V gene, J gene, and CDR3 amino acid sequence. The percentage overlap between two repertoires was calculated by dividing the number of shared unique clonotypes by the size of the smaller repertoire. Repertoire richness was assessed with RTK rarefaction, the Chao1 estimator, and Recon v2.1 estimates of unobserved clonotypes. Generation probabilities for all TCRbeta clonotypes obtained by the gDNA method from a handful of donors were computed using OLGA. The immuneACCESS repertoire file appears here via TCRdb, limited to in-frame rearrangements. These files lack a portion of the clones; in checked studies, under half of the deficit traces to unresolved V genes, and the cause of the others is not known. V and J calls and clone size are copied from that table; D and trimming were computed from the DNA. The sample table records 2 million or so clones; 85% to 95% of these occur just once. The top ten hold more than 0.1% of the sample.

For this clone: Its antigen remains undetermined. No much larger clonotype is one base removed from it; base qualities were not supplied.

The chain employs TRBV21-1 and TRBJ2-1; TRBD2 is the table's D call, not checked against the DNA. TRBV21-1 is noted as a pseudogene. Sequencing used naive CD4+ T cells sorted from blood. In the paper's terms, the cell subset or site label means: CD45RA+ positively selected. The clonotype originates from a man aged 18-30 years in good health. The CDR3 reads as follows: CASSKGQASGRPLFNEQFF. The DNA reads TGTGCCAGCAGCAAAGGTCAGGCTAGCGGGAGGCCCTTATTTAATGAGCAGTTCTTC.